This TCR beta chain appears in the sequencing data of a study of cytomegalovirus exposure and HLA in healthy donors. V lost 0 bases, J lost 0 bases, and 5 bases stayed unmatched. The CDR3 loop spans 17 amino acids. Germline assignment: CDR1 KGHSH and CDR2 LQKENI. Comment on this clone: What it binds is unknown.

Study-wide points: In an earlier analysis, in 587 donors, most V segments appeared productive either ~87% or ~30% of the time. Some V segments, TRBV6-2 and TRBV6-3 among them, were indistinguishable and were therefore excluded. When analyzed later, the rates of TCR association showed variation by HLA locus, with DRB1 the most and HLA-C the fewest. For most TCR sequences rarity was the rule, although some public TCRs occurred in many donors.

With 60 Vbeta and 13 Jbeta primers, the PCR was carried out. The method was immunoSEQ multiplex PCR; TCRdb's version includes in-frame clones alone and lacks a portion of them. The sample contains some 98,000 clones, roughly 70% of which appear only once. Sequencing was done on a sample of PBMCs. The chain links TRBV18 to TRBJ1-3; 7 bases agree with TRBD1. The receptor comes from a man aged 50 or older in good health and CMV-seronegative. CDR3 DNA sequence: TGTGCCAGCTCACCACCTGGGACAGCCATCTCTGGAAACACCATATATTTT. This translates into CASSPPGTAISGNTIYF.